A single sample gave rise to the 29 T cell receptor beta chains below, sequenced in a study of T cells after yellow fever vaccination. TCRdb reprocessed the 5' RACE reads via MiXCR and lists one record per CDR3 protein. The sample lists hundreds of thousands of distinct CDR3 sequences, about 9.9% occurring once. Specimen: PBMCs, collected on the day of the first yellow fever vaccination. These receptors were collected from a man in his late teens or twenties who received the YFV17D yellow fever vaccine.

J is TRBJ2-3 and V is TRBV20-1; D unresolved. The CDR3 totals 15 residues. Trimming removed 4 bases from V and 4 bases from J, with 18 bases in between. Germline lookup yields CDR1 DFQATT and CDR2 SNEGSKA (reference sequence). Here the CDR3 reads CSAIGTSQTPDTQYF. As DNA, the CDR3 is TGCAGTGCTATAGGAACCTCCCAAACGCCAGATACGCAGTATTTT.

The chain recombines TRBV19 with TRBJ1-1; no reliable D call. This CDR3 spans 14 amino acids. V was trimmed by 3 bases and J by 1 base, leaving 9 bases between them. Germline loops: CDR1 LNHDA, CDR2 SQIVND (reference sequence). CDR3 sequence reads: CASSMSGRNTEAFF. The CDR3 DNA reads TGTGCCAGTAGTATGTCGGGTAGGAACACTGAAGCTTTCTTT.

This clonotype has just a few counts. The chain has TRBV27 and TRBJ1-2; D not certain. Germline CDR1 and CDR2: MNHEY and SMNVEV (reference sequence). The CDR3 runs to 13 residues. V lost 6 bases and J lost 3, with 11 bases in between. The CDR3 DNA reads as TGTGCCAGCAGCATGATACCTTACTATGGCTACACCTTC. Protein product: CASSMIPYYGYTF.

DNA for the CDR3: TGTGCCACCAGCAGAGATCAAGGGACAGACACCTTC. This codes for CATSRDQGTDTF. This chain connects TRBV15 to TRBJ1-2, with TRBD1 matching 7 bases. This CDR3 is 12 amino acids long. The germline CDR1 and CDR2 sequences are LNHNV and YYDKDF (reference sequence). V gave up 0 bases and J gave up 12 bases; unmatched junction bases: 4.

The chain combines TRBV11-2 with TRBJ1-1; a possible D gene is TRBD1 (6 bases). V lost 0 bases to trimming and J lost 7 bases, with 12 bases between them. CDR3 length: 14 residues. The germline gives CDR1 SGHAT, CDR2 FQNNGV. The DNA of the CDR3 is TGTGCCAGCAGCTTAGATTTAACAGGGTTTGAAGCTTTCTTT. Protein product: CASSLDLTGFEAFF. Full variable domain (outside the CDR3, taken from reference TRBV11-2 and TRBJ1-1): EAGVAQSPRYKIIEKRQSVAFWCNPISGHATLYWYQQILGQGPKLLIQFQNNGVVDDSQLPKDRFSAERLKGVDSTLKIQPAKLEDSAVYLCASSLDLTGFEAFFGQGTRLTVV.

This sequence joins TRBV20-1 and TRBJ2-7, with D unresolved. The CDR3 contains 13 residues. The V gene lost 4 bases and the J gene lost 0 bases, with 10 bases spanning the gap. Germline CDR1 and CDR2: DFQATT and SNEGSKA (reference sequence). The CDR3 spells CSANRRNSYEQYF. CDR3 bases: TGCAGTGCTAACCGGCGGAACTCCTACGAGCAGTACTTC.

The chain uses TRBV9 and TRBJ2-2, with 7 bases matching TRBD1. After removal of 0 bases from V and 5 bases from J, the junction contained 4 bases not matched to a gene. The germline gives CDR1 SGDLS, CDR2 YYNGEE. The CDR3 totals 15 residues. CDR3 DNA sequence: TGTGCCAGCAGCGTAGAGACAGGGAGAACCGGGGAGCTGTTTTTT. Protein product: CASSVETGRTGELFF.

The chain uses TRBV18 and TRBJ1-5; no firm D call. This CDR3 is 14 amino acids long. Trimming shortened V by 2 bases and J by 4 bases, and 9 bases separated the two germline ends. Germline lookup yields CDR1 KGHSH and CDR2 LQKENI. The CDR3 sequence: CASSPYGGNQPQHF. The CDR3 bases are TGTGCCAGCTCACCATATGGCGGTAATCAGCCCCAGCATTTT.

The chain is built from TRBV5-1 and TRBJ2-3; D could derive from TRBD1 or TRBD2 (6 bases each). The V and J ends lost 5 bases and 6 bases respectively, with 13 bases between them. The CDR3 runs to 13 residues. Germline CDR1 and CDR2: SGHRS and YFSETQ. This CDR3 is CASRDGGGDTQYF. The CDR3 DNA sequence: TGCGCCAGCAGAGACGGGGGCGGGGATACGCAGTATTTT.

CDR3 in amino acids: CASSLEVGQTQYF. In DNA, the CDR3 is TGTGCCAGCAGCTTAGAGGTTGGGCAGACCCAGTACTTC. V usage is TRBV7-2 and J usage is TRBJ2-5, with D uncertain. Trimming shortened V by 1 base and J by 6 bases, and 9 bases separated the two germline ends. The germline V gene has CDR1 SGHTA and CDR2 FQGNSA. This CDR3 comprises 13 residues.

The gene calls are TRBV11-2 and TRBJ2-3, with 10 bases fitting TRBD2. V was clipped by 5 bases and J by 11 bases; unmatched bases: 1. CDR1 and CDR2 from the germline V gene are SGHAT and FQNNGV. The CDR3 loop spans 11 amino acids. The CDR3 nucleotides are TGTGCCAGCAGCAGCGGGGGGGGGCAGTATTTT. It translates to CASSSGGGQYF.

This clonotype was counted only a few times. The V call is TRBV27, the J call TRBJ1-1; D call uncertain. CDR1 and CDR2 from the germline V gene are MNHEY and SMNVEV (reference sequence). The CDR3 totals 13 residues. V was trimmed by 4 bases and J by 2 bases, leaving 8 bases between them. CDR3 sequence (DNA): TGTGCCAGCAGTTCTAGAACCAACACTGAAGCTTTCTTT. Its translation: CASSSRTNTEAFF.

V usage is TRBV5-4 and J usage is TRBJ2-2; D remains unclear. Trimming removed 6 bases at V and 3 bases at J, with 12 bases between. The length of the CDR3 is 14 residues. Per the germline V gene, CDR1 is SGHNT and CDR2 is YYREEE (reference sequence). CDR3 residues: CASTKTADTGELFF. The CDR3, as DNA: TGTGCCAGCACCAAGACGGCGGACACCGGGGAGCTGTTTTTT. Supplemented by reference TRBV5-4 and TRBJ2-2, the full variable domain reads ETGVTQSPTHLIKTRGQQVTLRCSSQSGHNTVSWYQQALGQGPQFIFQYYREEENGRGNFPPRFSGLQFPNYSSELNVNALELDDSALYLCASTKTADTGELFFGEGSRLTVL.

In this sample, this clonotype turned up a few times. The chain has TRBV20-1 and TRBJ1-2, with 10 bases that match TRBD1. V dropped 3 bases and J dropped 6; count of bases not matched to a gene: 10. Germline CDR1 and CDR2: DFQATT and SNEGSKA (reference sequence). The CDR3 has 15 residues. DNA for the CDR3: TGCAGTGCTAGCCAACCGGGACAGGGGATTAATGGCTACACCTTC. This gives the protein CSASQPGQGINGYTF.

This clonotype came up many times. The chain links TRBV2 to TRBJ2-5, with 8 bases fitting TRBD2. This CDR3 comprises 14 residues. Germline trimming cut 5 bases from V and 5 bases from J; bases unmatched to any gene: 7. Germline V gene lookup returns CDR1 SNHLY and CDR2 FYNNEI. The CDR3 nucleotides read TGTGCCAGCAGTTACCCAGCGGGGGACGAGACCCAGTACTTC. It is translated as CASSYPAGDETQYF.

The rearrangement uses TRBV5-1 and TRBJ1-1; D is perhaps TRBD1 (5 bases). CDR3 size: 15 residues. V lost 0 bases to trimming and J lost 1 base, with 10 bases between them. The germline gives CDR1 SGHRS, CDR2 YFSETQ. The CDR3, as DNA: TGCGCCAGCAGCTTGGCCATTACAGGGAACACTGAAGCTTTCTTT. This sequence encodes CASSLAITGNTEAFF. Together with reference TRBV5-1 and TRBJ1-1, the CDR3 gives the full variable domain: KAGVTQTPRYLIKTRGQQVTLSCSPISGHRSVSWYQQTPGQGLQFLFEYFSETQRNKGNFPGRFSGRQFSNSRSEMNVSTLELGDSALYLCASSLAITGNTEAFFGQGTRLTVV.

The rearrangement uses TRBV15 and TRBJ2-1; 8 bases agree with TRBD1. After removal of 6 bases from V and 2 bases from J, the junction contained 9 bases not matched to a gene. CDR1 is LNHNV, CDR2 YYDKDF, per germline (reference sequence). There are 16 residues in the CDR3. The CDR3 is CATRTTGVIAYNEQFF. The CDR3 region has the DNA TGTGCCACCAGAACGACAGGGGTAATCGCCTACAATGAGCAGTTCTTC. Together with reference TRBV15 and TRBJ2-1, the CDR3 gives the full variable domain: DAMVIQNPRYQVTQFGKPVTLSCSQTLNHNVMYWYQQKSSQAPKLLFHYYDKDFNNEADTPDNFQSRRPNTSFCFLDIRSPGLGDTAMYLCATRTTGVIAYNEQFFGPGTRLTVL.

There are a few counts of this clonotype. The chain recombines TRBV6-6 with TRBJ2-1; no clear D gene. The germline V gene has CDR1 MNHNY and CDR2 SVGAGI (reference sequence). Between the trimmed V and J ends, which lost 2 bases and 10 bases, there was a span of 6 bases. There are 11 residues in the CDR3. DNA for the CDR3: TGTGCCAGCAGTTACCCCCTGGAGCAGTTCTTC. Its translation: CASSYPLEQFF.

The chain has TRBV6-2 or TRBV6-3 and TRBJ2-7, with TRBD2 matching over 8 bases. Germline CDR1 is MNHEY and CDR2 is SVGEGT. This CDR3 has 13 residues. The CDR3 DNA sequence: TGTGTCAGCAGTACCGGGGGGGCTTACGAGCAGTACGTC. The encoded protein is CVSSTGGAYEQYV.

CDR3 residues: CASSLGGQVTDTQYF. CDR3 sequence (DNA): TGTGCCAGCAGCTTAGGTGGACAGGTCACAGATACGCAGTATTTT. V and J are TRBV7-2 and TRBJ2-3; TRBD1 aligns across 7 bases. Germline V gene sequence: CDR1 SGHTA, CDR2 FQGNSA. CDR3 length equals 15 residues. V lost 1 base and J lost 2; bases outside the gene matches: 3. Looking up the rest from reference TRBV7-2 and TRBJ2-3 gives the full variable domain: GAGVSQSPSNKVTEKGKDVELRCDPISGHTALYWYRQSLGQGLEFLIYFQGNSAPDKSGLPSDRFSAERTGGSVSTLTIQRTQQEDSAVYLCASSLGGQVTDTQYFGPGTRLTVL.

A few counts support this clonotype. Because it lacks the conserved phenylalanine or tryptophan at the end, this CDR3 is likely a read error. Because the CDR3's place on the DNA is in doubt, the DNA is left out and the CDR3 is given as listed by TCRdb. The chain has TRBV11-2 and TRBJ1-4; TRBD1 is taken as the D call from the table, unchecked against the DNA. Ends included, the CDR3 has 18 residues. In germline, CDR1 is SGHAT, CDR2 FQNNGV. The CDR3: CASSLVRVKILLRNRRGP.

The V and J genes are TRBV6-2 or TRBV6-3 and TRBJ2-3; 8 nucleotides align to TRBD1. Looked up from germline, CDR1 is MNHEY and CDR2 is SVGEGT. With V trimmed by 2 bases and J by 2 bases, 6 bases remained unmatched. This CDR3 contains 16 residues. CDR3 sequence: CASSYPDREHTDTQYF. In DNA form, the CDR3 reads TGTGCCAGCAGTTACCCGGACAGGGAACACACAGATACGCAGTATTTT.

CDR3 bases: TGTGCCAGCAGCGGATCCGGGGGGGCCGGAGATACGCAGTATTTT. It encodes CASSGSGGAGDTQYF. The V call is TRBV7-9, the J call TRBJ2-3; TRBD2 matches at 8 bases. The length of the CDR3 is 15 residues. Trimming cost V 5 bases and J 5 bases; bases outside gene matches: 9. Germline CDR1 is SEHNR and CDR2 is FQNEAQ (reference sequence).

This clonotype appeared a few times. This chain links TRBV6-2 or TRBV6-3 with TRBJ2-1; TRBD2 matches 7 bases. The V gene's germline CDR1 is MNHEY and CDR2 SVGEGT. There are 16 residues in the CDR3. V was pared by 6 bases and J by 0 bases, with 8 bases of the junction left unmatched. The CDR3 DNA is TGTGCCAGCAGAAAGGATCGGACTAGCTCCTACAATGAGCAGTTCTTC. Amino acids: CASRKDRTSSYNEQFF.

The rearrangement joins TRBV28 to TRBJ2-7, with 10 bases lining up with TRBD2. In germline, CDR1 is MDHEN, CDR2 SYDVKM. V lost 0 bases to trimming and J lost 2 bases; unmatched junction nucleotides: 19. CDR3 length: 21 amino acids. The CDR3 DNA reads as TGTGCCAGCAGTTTATGGCCCGCCCGACCCGTAGCGGGGGGACCTACCTACGAGCAGTACGTC. Protein sequence: CASSLWPARPVAGGPTYEQYV.

For the CDR3, the DNA is TGTGCCAGCAGCTTAGAGCCTAGCGGGGACACTTTCTACGAGCAGTACTTC. Its translation is CASSLEPSGDTFYEQYF. The chain joins TRBV7-2 to TRBJ2-7; 9 bases agree with TRBD2. Trimming at V came to 1 base and at J to 3 bases, leaving 10 bases not matched to a gene. Germline V gene lookup returns CDR1 SGHTA and CDR2 FQGNSA. The CDR3 contains 17 residues.

Only a few counts were recorded for this clonotype. This chain links TRBV7-8 with TRBJ2-1; D is tentatively TRBD1 or TRBD2 (6 bases each). CDR3 size: 13 residues. V lost 7 bases, J lost 3 bases, and 10 bases lay in between. CDR1 is SGHVS, CDR2 FQNEAQ, per germline. The CDR3 protein is CASNGGDYNEQFF. The DNA for the CDR3 is TGTGCCAGCAACGGGGGCGACTACAATGAGCAGTTCTTC.

This clonotype was seen repeatedly, ten times or more. The CDR3 nucleotides are TGCGCCAGCAGCTCAACGACAGACATGAACACTGAAGCTTTCTTT. It yields the protein CASSSTTDMNTEAFF. The V and J genes are TRBV5-1 and TRBJ1-1; tentatively, D is TRBD1 (5 bases). V was cut by 3 bases and J by 0 bases, with 12 bases left in between. This CDR3 has 15 amino acids. CDR1 is SGHRS, CDR2 YFSETQ, per germline.

The chain has TRBV12-5 and TRBJ2-3, with a tentative D call TRBD2 (6 bases). Per germline, CDR1 LGHNT and CDR2 FRNRAP. The ends were cut back, 0 bases at V and 4 bases at J, with 14 bases in the middle. This CDR3 region has 16 residues. The CDR3 is CASGLVRVGEADTQYF. CDR3 sequence (DNA): TGTGCTAGTGGTTTGGTACGGGTGGGGGAGGCAGATACGCAGTATTTT.